This TCR beta chain was sequenced for a study of blood T cells in healthy people across ages. Through a sample-barcoded 5' primer and a J-beta primer mix, a second PCR was run for about 7 to 12 cycles. A template-switch adaptor containing 12 random nucleotides labeled each cDNA molecule. One entry per CDR3 protein results from TCRdb running MiXCR on the 5' RACE reads. The table has fewer than 1,000,000 distinct CDR3 sequences, 44% seen once. The V end was cut by 6 bases, the J end by 10 bases, with 16 bases between. The CDR3 runs to 12 residues. Germline V gene data show CDR1 as SQVTM and CDR2 as ANQGSEA.

Input material: blood. The receptor was derived from a man in his 60s in good health. The genes are TRBV29-1 and TRBJ2-1; D perhaps matches TRBD1 (6 bases). In nucleotides, the CDR3 is TGCAGCGTGGGGGAACAGGGCTACGAGCAGTTCTTC. Protein sequence: CSVGEQGYEQFF.